A single sample is the source of the 10 T cell receptor beta chains below, sequenced in a study of shared clonotypes between healthy human individuals. Data came from immunoSEQ multiplex PCR; TCRdb stores just in-frame clones and leaves some out. The sample has some 380,000 clones; approximately 97% are singletons. The sample taken for sequencing was memory CD8+ T cells sorted from blood. Described subset: CD45RO+ cells pooled with CCR7-negative TemRA cells. The origin of the receptors is a man aged 25-45 years in good health.

V is TRBV12-5 and J is TRBJ2-1; 8 positions match TRBD2. This CDR3 is 13 amino acids long. Germline-derived CDR1 and CDR2 are LGHNT and FRNRAP. V trimming: 2 bases; J trimming: 10 bases; junction bases outside the gene matches: 4. CDR3 residues: CASGLSTSGEQFF. The CDR3 DNA reads TGTGCTAGTGGTTTGTCCACTAGCGGCGAGCAGTTCTTC.

The gene calls are TRBV23-1 and TRBJ1-5; D may be TRBD1 (5 bases). TRBV23-1 is an ORF for which the function is uncertain. The V and J ends lost 2 bases and 5 bases respectively, with 10 bases between them. CDR3 length: 14 residues. The CDR3 loop reads CASSQQGADQPQHF. The CDR3 DNA reads TGCGCCAGCAGTCAACAGGGTGCGGATCAGCCCCAGCATTTT.

The chain couples TRBV19 to TRBJ2-2; 7 bases are shared with TRBD2. This CDR3 has 14 residues. Germline V lookup: CDR1 LNHDA, CDR2 SQIVND (reference sequence). Trimming removed 3 bases from V and 5 bases from J; junction bases left unmatched: 3. CDR3: CASSMTGGTGELFF. CDR3 nucleotides: TGTGCCAGTAGTATGACGGGGGGAACCGGGGAGCTGTTTTTT.

Concerning this clone: Other DNA sequences of this sample code for an identical CDR3. The V gene is TRBV7-8, the J gene TRBJ2-7; unclear D gene. The V and J ends lost 1 base and 1 base respectively, with 2 bases between them. Germline CDR1 reads SGHVS; CDR2 reads FQNEAQ. CDR3 size: 12 residues. The CDR3 region is CASSLGSYEQYF. The CDR3 bases are TGTGCCAGCAGCTTAGGTTCCTACGAGCAGTACTTC.

The chain links TRBV30 to TRBJ2-1, with 9 bases aligning to TRBD2. CDR1 and CDR2 (germline): GTSNPN, SVGIG (reference sequence). V shed 7 bases, J shed 4 bases, and the junction held 5 bases outside the gene matches. The CDR3 extends over 13 amino acids. CDR3 protein: CAFSGSTYNEQFF. DNA for the CDR3: TGTGCCTTTAGCGGGAGTACTTACAATGAGCAGTTCTTC.

This chain links TRBV7-9 with TRBJ1-2; D is undetermined. The length of the CDR3 is 18 residues. V lost 1 base and J lost 4, with 22 bases in between. The germline gives CDR1 SEHNR, CDR2 FQNEAQ (reference sequence). The CDR3 region is CASSLVNLRSPSVYGYTF. The DNA of the CDR3 is TGTGCCAGCAGCTTAGTAAATCTCAGGTCCCCCTCCGTCTATGGCTACACCTTC.

This sequence joins TRBV9 and TRBJ2-7; no reliable D call. This CDR3 spans 12 amino acids. CDR1 and CDR2 from the germline V gene are SGDLS and YYNGEE. Trimming stripped 4 bases from V and 1 base from J, with 6 bases between. CDR3 sequence: CASSPDSYEQYF. In nucleotides, the CDR3 is TGTGCCAGCAGCCCCGATTCCTACGAGCAGTACTTC.

In nucleotides, the CDR3 is TGCAGCGTCAGTTCCCGGGACTACTACGAGCAGTACTTC. It codes for CSVSSRDYYEQYF. The chain couples TRBV29-1 to TRBJ2-7, with TRBD2 identical over 7 bases. J gave up 3 bases and V 6 bases, and 8 bases lay outside the gene matches. The CDR3 sequence is 13 residues long. CDR1 SQVTM and CDR2 ANQGSEA come from the germline V gene.

This chain links TRBV7-8 with TRBJ1-5; tentatively, D is TRBD1 (5 bases). CDR1 SGHVS and CDR2 FQNEAQ come from the germline V gene. V was pared by 1 base and J by 3 bases, with 13 bases between. The CDR3 length is 16 residues. CDR3 protein: CASSLGQRLFNQPQHF. The CDR3 nucleotides read TGTGCCAGCAGCTTAGGACAGCGCCTTTTCAATCAGCCCCAGCATTTT.

The chain carries TRBV5-1 and TRBJ1-1; D is uncertain. In germline, CDR1 is SGHRS, CDR2 YFSETQ. The CDR3 is 14 residues long. V was cut by 4 bases and J by 1 base, with 11 bases left in between. The CDR3 DNA is TGCGCCAGCAGCCTTTGGGAATCGAACACTGAAGCTTTCTTT. Translated: CASSLWESNTEAFF.